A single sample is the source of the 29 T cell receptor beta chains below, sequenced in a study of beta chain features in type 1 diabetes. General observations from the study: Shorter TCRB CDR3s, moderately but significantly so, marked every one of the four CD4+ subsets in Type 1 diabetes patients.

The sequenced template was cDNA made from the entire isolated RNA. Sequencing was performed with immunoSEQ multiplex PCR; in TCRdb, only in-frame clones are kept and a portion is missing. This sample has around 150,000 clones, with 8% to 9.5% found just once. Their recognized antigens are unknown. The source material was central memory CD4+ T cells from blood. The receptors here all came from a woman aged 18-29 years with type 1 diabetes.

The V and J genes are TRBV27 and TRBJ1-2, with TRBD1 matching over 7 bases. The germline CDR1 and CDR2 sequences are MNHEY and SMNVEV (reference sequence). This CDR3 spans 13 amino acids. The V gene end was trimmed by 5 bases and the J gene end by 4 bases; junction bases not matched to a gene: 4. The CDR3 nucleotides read TGTGCCAGCAGTCCCGGGACAGTCTATGGCTACACCTTC. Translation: CASSPGTVYGYTF.

This CDR3 is CASSLSGWETQYF. The CDR3 DNA follows: TGTGCCAGCAGCTTATCGGGGTGGGAGACCCAGTACTTC. The rearrangement uses TRBV7-9 and TRBJ2-5; TRBD2 is a possible D gene (5 bases). CDR3 length: 13 residues. Per germline, CDR1 SEHNR and CDR2 FQNEAQ (reference sequence). V was pared by 2 bases and J by 5 bases, with 9 bases between.

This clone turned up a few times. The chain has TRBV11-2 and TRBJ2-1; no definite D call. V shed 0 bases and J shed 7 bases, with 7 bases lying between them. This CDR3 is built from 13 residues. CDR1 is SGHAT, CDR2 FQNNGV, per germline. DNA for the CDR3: TGTGCCAGCAGCTTAGATCTCGGGAATGAGCAGTTCTTC. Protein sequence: CASSLDLGNEQFF.

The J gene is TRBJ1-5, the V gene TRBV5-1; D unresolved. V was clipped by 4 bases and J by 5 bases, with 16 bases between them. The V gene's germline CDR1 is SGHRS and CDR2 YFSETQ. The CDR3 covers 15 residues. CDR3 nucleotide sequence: TGCGCCAGCAGCCGGGAGGGCCTCTCTGATCAGCCCCAGCATTTT. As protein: CASSREGLSDQPQHF.

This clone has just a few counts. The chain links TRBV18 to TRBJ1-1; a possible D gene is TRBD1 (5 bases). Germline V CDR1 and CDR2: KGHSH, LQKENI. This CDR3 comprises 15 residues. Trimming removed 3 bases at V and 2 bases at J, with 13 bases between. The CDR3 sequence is CASSPLQQGNTEAFF. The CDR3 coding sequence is TGTGCCAGCTCACCCCTCCAGCAGGGCAACACTGAAGCTTTCTTT.

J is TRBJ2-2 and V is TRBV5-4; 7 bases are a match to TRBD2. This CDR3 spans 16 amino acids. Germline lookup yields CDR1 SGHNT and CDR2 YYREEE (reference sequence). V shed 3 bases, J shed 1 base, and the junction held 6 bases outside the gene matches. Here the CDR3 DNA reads TGTGCCAGCAGCTGGGGGAGGGGAATGAACACCGGGGAGCTGTTTTTT. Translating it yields CASSWGRGMNTGELFF.

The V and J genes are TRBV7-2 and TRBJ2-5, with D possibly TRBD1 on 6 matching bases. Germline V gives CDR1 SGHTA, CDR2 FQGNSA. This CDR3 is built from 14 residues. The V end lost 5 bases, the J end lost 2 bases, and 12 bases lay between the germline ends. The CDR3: CASSPRTVQETQYF. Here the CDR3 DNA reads TGTGCCAGCAGCCCCCGGACAGTTCAAGAGACCCAGTACTTC.

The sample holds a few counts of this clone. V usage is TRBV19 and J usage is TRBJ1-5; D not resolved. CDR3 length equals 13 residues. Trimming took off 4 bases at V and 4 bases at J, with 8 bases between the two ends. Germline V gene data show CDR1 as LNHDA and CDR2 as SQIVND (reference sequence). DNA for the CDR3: TGTGCCAGTAGTAGGCAAATAAATCAGCCCCAGCATTTT. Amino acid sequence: CASSRQINQPQHF.

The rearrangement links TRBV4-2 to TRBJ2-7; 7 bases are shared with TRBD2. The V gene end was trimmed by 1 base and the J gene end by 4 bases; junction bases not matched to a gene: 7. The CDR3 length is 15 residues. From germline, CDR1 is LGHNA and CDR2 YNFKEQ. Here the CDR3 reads CASSQVAGEGYEQYF. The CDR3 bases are TGTGCCAGCAGCCAAGTGGCGGGAGAAGGGTACGAGCAGTACTTC.

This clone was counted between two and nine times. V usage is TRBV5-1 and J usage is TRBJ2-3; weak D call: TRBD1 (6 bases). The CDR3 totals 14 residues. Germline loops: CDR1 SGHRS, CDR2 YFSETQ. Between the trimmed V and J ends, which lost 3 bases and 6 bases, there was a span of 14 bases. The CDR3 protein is CASSWGPNSDTQYF. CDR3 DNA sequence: TGCGCCAGCAGCTGGGGGCCCAACAGCGATACGCAGTATTTT.

Written as DNA, the CDR3 is TGCGCCAGCAGCTTGGGGCCCTTGAACACCGGGGAGCTGTTTTTT. Protein product: CASSLGPLNTGELFF. This rearrangement joins TRBV5-1 to TRBJ2-2; no firm D call. CDR3 length: 15 residues. Trimming shortened V by 0 bases and J by 1 base, and 7 bases separated the two germline ends. The V gene's germline CDR1 is SGHRS and CDR2 YFSETQ.

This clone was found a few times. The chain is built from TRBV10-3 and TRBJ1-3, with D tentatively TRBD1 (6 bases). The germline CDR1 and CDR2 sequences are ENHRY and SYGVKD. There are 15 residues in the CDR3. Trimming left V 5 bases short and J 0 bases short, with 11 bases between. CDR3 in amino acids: CAISTGQSSGNTIYF. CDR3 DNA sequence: TGTGCCATCAGTACTGGACAGAGCTCTGGAAACACCATATATTTT.

The CDR3 reads CASSSLASSYNEQFF. Written as DNA, the CDR3 is TGTGCCAGCAGCTCCCTGGCCAGCTCCTACAATGAGCAGTTCTTC. The gene calls are TRBV11-3 and TRBJ2-1, with D unclear. CDR3 length: 15 residues. V was cut by 4 bases and J by 0 bases, with 10 bases left in between. Germline V gene data show CDR1 as SGHNT and CDR2 as YENEEA.

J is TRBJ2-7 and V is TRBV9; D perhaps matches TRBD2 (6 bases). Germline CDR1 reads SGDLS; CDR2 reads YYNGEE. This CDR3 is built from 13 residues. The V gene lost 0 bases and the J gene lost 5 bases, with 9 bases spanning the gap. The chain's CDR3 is CASSVDRGNEQYF. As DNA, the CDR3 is TGTGCCAGCAGCGTAGATCGGGGGAACGAGCAGTACTTC.

DNA for the CDR3: TGCGCCAGCAGCAGTACAGGAGTTGCAGATACGCAGTATTTT. Protein sequence: CASSSTGVADTQYF. The V and J genes are TRBV5-1 and TRBJ2-3; a weak D match, TRBD1 (5 bases). This CDR3 has 14 amino acids. V lost 4 bases and J 4 bases, leaving 13 bases between the germline ends. Germline assignment: CDR1 SGHRS and CDR2 YFSETQ.

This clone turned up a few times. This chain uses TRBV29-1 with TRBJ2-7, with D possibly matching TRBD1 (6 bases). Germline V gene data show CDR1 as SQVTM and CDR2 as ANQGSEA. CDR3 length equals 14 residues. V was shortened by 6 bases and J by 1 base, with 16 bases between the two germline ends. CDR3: CSVTTGIGSYEQYF. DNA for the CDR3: TGCAGCGTGACTACAGGGATCGGATCCTACGAGCAGTACTTC.

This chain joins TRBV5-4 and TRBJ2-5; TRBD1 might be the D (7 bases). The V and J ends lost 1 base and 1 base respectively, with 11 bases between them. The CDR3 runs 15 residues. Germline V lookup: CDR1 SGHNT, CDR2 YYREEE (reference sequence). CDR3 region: CASSLPGGSQETQYF. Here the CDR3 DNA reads TGTGCCAGCAGCTTGCCAGGGGGGTCCCAAGAGACCCAGTACTTC.

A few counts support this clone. CDR3 protein: CATSRDVTAQYF. In nucleotides, the CDR3 is TGTGCCACCAGCAGAGACGTCACGGCGCAGTATTTT. This chain joins TRBV15 and TRBJ2-3; no definite D call. Trimming stripped 0 bases from V and 10 bases from J, with 8 bases between. Germline V lookup: CDR1 LNHNV, CDR2 YYDKDF (reference sequence). The CDR3 is made up of 12 amino acids. The full variable domain, its missing parts supplied by reference TRBV15 and TRBJ2-3, is DAMVIQNPRYQVTQFGKPVTLSCSQTLNHNVMYWYQQKSSQAPKLLFHYYDKDFNNEADTPDNFQSRRPNTSFCFLDIRSPGLGDTAMYLCATSRDVTAQYFGPGTRLTVL.

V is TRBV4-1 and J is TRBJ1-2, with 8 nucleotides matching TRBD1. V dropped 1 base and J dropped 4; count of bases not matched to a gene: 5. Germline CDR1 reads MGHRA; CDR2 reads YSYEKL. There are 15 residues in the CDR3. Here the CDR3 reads CASSQALTGGYGYTF. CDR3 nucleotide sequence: TGCGCCAGCAGCCAAGCGCTTACAGGGGGCTATGGCTACACCTTC.

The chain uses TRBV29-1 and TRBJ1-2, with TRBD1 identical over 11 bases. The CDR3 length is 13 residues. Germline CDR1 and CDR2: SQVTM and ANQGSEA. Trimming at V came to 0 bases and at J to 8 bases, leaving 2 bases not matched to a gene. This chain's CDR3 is CSVEDRDRGGYTF. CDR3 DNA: TGCAGCGTTGAAGATCGGGACAGGGGGGGCTACACCTTC.

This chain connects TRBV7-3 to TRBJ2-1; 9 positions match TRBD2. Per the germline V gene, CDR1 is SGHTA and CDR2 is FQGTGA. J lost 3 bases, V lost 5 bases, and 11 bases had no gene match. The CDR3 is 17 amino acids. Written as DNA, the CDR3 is TGTGCCAGCAGCCCCCAAGGCCTTAGCGGGGGCTACAATGAGCAGTTCTTC. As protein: CASSPQGLSGGYNEQFF.

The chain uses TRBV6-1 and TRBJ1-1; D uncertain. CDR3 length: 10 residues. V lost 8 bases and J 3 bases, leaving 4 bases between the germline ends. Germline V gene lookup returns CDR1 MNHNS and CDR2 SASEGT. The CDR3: CASSDTEAFF. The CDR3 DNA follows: TGTGCCAGCTCTGACACTGAAGCTTTCTTT.

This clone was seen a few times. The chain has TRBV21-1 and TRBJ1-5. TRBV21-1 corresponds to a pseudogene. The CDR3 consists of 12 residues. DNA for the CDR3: TGTGCCAGCACCCCCCTGAGCTTGCCCCAGCATTTT. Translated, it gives CASTPLSLPQHF.

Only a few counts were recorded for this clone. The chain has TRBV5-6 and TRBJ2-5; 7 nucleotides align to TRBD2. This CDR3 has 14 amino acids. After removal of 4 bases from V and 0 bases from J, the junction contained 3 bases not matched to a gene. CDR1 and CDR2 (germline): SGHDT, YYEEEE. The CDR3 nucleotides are TGTGCCAGCAGCATGGGACTATACCAAGAGACCCAGTACTTC. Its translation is CASSMGLYQETQYF.

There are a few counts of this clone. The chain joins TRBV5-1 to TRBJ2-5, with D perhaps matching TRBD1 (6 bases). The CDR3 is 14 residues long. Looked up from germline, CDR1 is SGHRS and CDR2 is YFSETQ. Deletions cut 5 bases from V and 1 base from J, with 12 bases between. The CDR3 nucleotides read TGCGCCAGCAGACCCCCAGGGGTCCAAGAGACCCAGTACTTC. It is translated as CASRPPGVQETQYF.

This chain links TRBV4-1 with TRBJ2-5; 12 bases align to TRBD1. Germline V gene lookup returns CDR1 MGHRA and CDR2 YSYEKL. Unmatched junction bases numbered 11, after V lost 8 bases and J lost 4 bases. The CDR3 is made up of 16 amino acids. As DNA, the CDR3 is TGCGCCAGCGGTCCACCACCGGGACAGGGGGCAGAGACCCAGTACTTC. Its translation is CASGPPPGQGAETQYF.

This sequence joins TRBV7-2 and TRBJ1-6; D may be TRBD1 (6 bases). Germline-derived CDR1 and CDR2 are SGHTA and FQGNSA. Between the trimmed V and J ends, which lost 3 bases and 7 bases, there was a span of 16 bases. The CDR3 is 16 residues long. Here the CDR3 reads CASSFSGARQNSPLHF. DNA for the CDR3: TGTGCCAGCAGCTTTTCAGGGGCGCGACAAAATTCACCCCTCCACTTT.

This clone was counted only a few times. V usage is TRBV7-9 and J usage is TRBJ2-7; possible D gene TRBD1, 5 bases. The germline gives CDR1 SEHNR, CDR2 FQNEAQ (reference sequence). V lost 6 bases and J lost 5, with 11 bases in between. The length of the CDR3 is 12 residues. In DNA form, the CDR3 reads TGTGCCAGCAGTCTAGGGGTCCACGAGCAGTACTTC. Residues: CASSLGVHEQYF. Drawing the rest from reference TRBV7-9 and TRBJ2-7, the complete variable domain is DTGVSQNPRHKITKRGQNVTFRCDPISEHNRLYWYRQTLGQGPEFLTYFQNEAQLEKSRLLSDRFSAERPKGSFSTLEIQRTEQGDSAMYLCASSLGVHEQYFGPGTRLTVT.

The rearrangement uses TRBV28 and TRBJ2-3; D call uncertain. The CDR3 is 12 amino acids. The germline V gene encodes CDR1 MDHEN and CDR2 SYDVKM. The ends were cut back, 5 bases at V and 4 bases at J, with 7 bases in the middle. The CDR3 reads CASSPSADTQYF. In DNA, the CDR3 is TGTGCCAGCAGTCCGAGTGCAGATACGCAGTATTTT.